Below, 21 T cell receptor beta chains from the same sample are listed, as sequenced in a study. Via MiXCR, TCRdb re-called the 5' RACE reads, giving one row per CDR3 protein. The sample lists approximately 44,000 distinct CDR3 sequences, roughly 27% occurring once. The specimen sequenced was memory CD4+ T cells sorted from a lymph node. Subset in this sample: memory CD4+ T cells, CD4+CD45RO+CD25-. These receptor sequences come from a female donor with breast cancer.

The J gene is TRBJ1-1, the V gene TRBV6-1; TRBD1 matches at 7 bases. V lost 2 bases and J lost 3; bases outside the gene matches: 0. The CDR3 covers 13 residues. The germline gives CDR1 MNHNS, CDR2 SASEGT. The CDR3 here is CASSEQGDTEAFF. For the CDR3, the DNA is TGTGCCAGCAGTGAACAGGGGGACACTGAAGCTTTCTTT.

J is TRBJ2-7 and V is TRBV28; D is unresolved. V lost 10 bases and J lost 0, with 10 bases in between. The CDR3 has 12 amino acids. CDR1 and CDR2 from the germline V gene are MDHEN and SYDVKM. CDR3 amino acids: CATQRSSYEQYF. The CDR3 DNA reads TGTGCCACACAGAGGAGCTCCTACGAGCAGTACTTC.

The DNA of the CDR3 is TGTGCCAGCAGTTCTCAAACGGCTTCCACAGGGAACACCGGGGAGCTGTTTTTT. Amino acid sequence: CASSSQTASTGNTGELFF. V gene TRBV12-3 or TRBV12-4 combines with J gene TRBJ2-2; D possibly corresponds to TRBD1 (5 bases). The CDR3 loop spans 18 amino acids. Deletions cut 4 bases from V and 1 base from J, with 19 bases between.

The V and J genes are TRBV11-1 and TRBJ2-6; D is perhaps TRBD2 (6 bases). CDR1 and CDR2 (germline): SGHAT, FQDESV (reference sequence). This CDR3 has 19 residues. V lost 1 base, J lost 0 bases, and 16 bases lay in between. The CDR3 protein is CASSLGLAWTISGANVLTF. The CDR3 nucleotides are TGTGCCAGCAGCTTAGGGCTAGCGTGGACCATCTCTGGGGCCAACGTCCTGACTTTC.

DNA for the CDR3: TGCGCCAGCAGCCCCGGACAGGACACTGAAGCTTTCTTT. Translation: CASSPGQDTEAFF. The chain links TRBV5-1 to TRBJ1-1, with 7 nucleotides matching TRBD1. The CDR3 loop spans 13 amino acids. Per germline, CDR1 SGHRS and CDR2 YFSETQ. V dropped 4 bases and J dropped 3; count of bases not matched to a gene: 3.

This clonotype was counted only a few times. V usage is TRBV20-1 and J usage is TRBJ2-2; D unresolved. The CDR3 runs to 14 residues. Looked up from germline, CDR1 is DFQATT and CDR2 is SNEGSKA (reference sequence). V lost 4 bases and J lost 1, with 10 bases in between. The DNA for the CDR3 is TGCAGTGCTAAGGTGCGACAGAACACCGGGGAGCTGTTTTTT. It encodes CSAKVRQNTGELFF.

The CDR3 sequence: CSATGLAGQYEQYF. The CDR3 DNA reads TGCAGTGCAACGGGACTAGCGGGGCAATACGAGCAGTACTTC. J is TRBJ2-7 and V is TRBV20-1; 13 bases are a match to TRBD2. Germline CDR1 and CDR2: DFQATT and SNEGSKA (reference sequence). V lost 6 bases to trimming and J lost 4 bases; unmatched junction nucleotides: 6. CDR3 length: 14 amino acids.

This clonotype showed up just a few times. This chain connects TRBV10-3 to TRBJ2-7; the D gene is possibly TRBD2 (5 bases). The CDR3 is 14 amino acids. Germline values: CDR1 ENHRY, CDR2 SYGVKD. Trimming pared 8 bases from V and 3 bases from J, leaving 17 bases between. This chain's CDR3 is CAIRGSGIGYEQYF. The CDR3 region has the DNA TGTGCCATCCGGGGATCCGGGATTGGCTACGAGCAGTACTTC.

A few counts support this clonotype. This chain connects TRBV5-6 to TRBJ2-1; 8 positions agree with TRBD2. The CDR3 has 16 residues. V lost 4 bases, J lost 7 bases, and 13 bases stayed unmatched. The germline CDR1 and CDR2 sequences are SGHDT and YYEEEE. CDR3 amino acids: CASSHLVAGGLNEQFF. The CDR3 DNA follows: TGTGCCAGCAGCCACCTAGTGGCGGGAGGCTTGAATGAGCAGTTCTTC.

The V and J genes are TRBV4-3 and TRBJ2-2; D is unresolved. Germline CDR1 LGHNA, CDR2 YSLEER. The CDR3 has 16 residues. V lost 0 bases, J lost 2 bases, and 10 bases lay in between. The CDR3 nucleotides read TGCGCCAGCAGCCAAGACATAAACTTTAACACCGGGGAGCTGTTTTTT. It translates to CASSQDINFNTGELFF.

This clonotype was found many times. The chain recombines TRBV29-1 with TRBJ2-1, with D perhaps given as TRBD1 or TRBD2 (5 bases each). The V gene lost 6 bases and the J gene lost 6 bases, with 21 bases spanning the gap. The CDR3 has 15 residues. Germline values: CDR1 SQVTM, CDR2 ANQGSEA. Here the CDR3 reads CSVANRDHLRNEQFF. The CDR3 coding sequence is TGCAGCGTCGCGAACCGGGACCACCTTCGCAATGAGCAGTTCTTC.

As regards this clonotype: A read error may account for a junction end that differs from germline. V gene TRBV13 combines with J gene TRBJ2-1; 11 nucleotides line up with TRBD2. Germline V gene lookup returns CDR1 PRHDT and CDR2 FYEKMQ (reference sequence). CDR3 length: 16 residues. CDR3 DNA sequence: TGTGCCGGCAGCTTGGGCCCCGGACTAGCGGGTGGTGAGCAGTTCTTC. This encodes CAGSLGPGLAGGEQFF.

The chain couples TRBV14 to TRBJ2-4, with a tentative D call TRBD1 (6 bases). Looked up from germline, CDR1 is SGHDN and CDR2 is FVKESK. The CDR3 spans 18 residues. The V end lost 1 base, the J end lost 1 base, and 17 bases lay between the germline ends. DNA of the CDR3: TGTGCCAGCAGCCAAGCCTCTGGGGCAGGGGCGGCCAAAAACATTCAGTACTTC. This gives the protein CASSQASGAGAAKNIQYF.

The chain joins TRBV7-9 to TRBJ2-7, with 7 nucleotides matching TRBD1. Germline assignment: CDR1 SEHNR and CDR2 FQNEAQ (reference sequence). V gave up 5 bases and J gave up 2 bases; unmatched junction bases: 6. The CDR3 totals 14 residues. The CDR3 DNA reads as TGTGCCAGCAGCACGACCGGGACAGCCTACGAGCAGTACTTC. Translation: CASSTTGTAYEQYF.

The rearrangement links TRBV13 to TRBJ1-2; D is perhaps TRBD1 (5 bases). The CDR3 runs to 12 residues. Per the germline V gene, CDR1 is PRHDT and CDR2 is FYEKMQ (reference sequence). V gave up 6 bases and J gave up 8 bases, with 13 bases separating them. The CDR3 reads CASSRDQGGYTF. The CDR3 DNA sequence: TGTGCCAGCAGTCGGGATCAGGGAGGCTACACCTTC. The whole variable domain, remainder taken from reference TRBV13 and TRBJ1-2, is AAGVIQSPRHLIKEKRETATLKCYPIPRHDTVYWYQQGPGQDPQFLISFYEKMQSDKGSIPDRFSAQQFSDYHSELNMSSLELGDSALYFCASSRDQGGYTFGSGTRLTVV.

The genes are TRBV12-3 or TRBV12-4 and TRBJ2-2; 7 nucleotides match TRBD2. V was pared by 3 bases and J by 8 bases, with 9 bases of the junction left unmatched. This CDR3 has 15 residues. CDR3 sequence: CASSFLGGGRGELFF. As DNA, the CDR3 is TGTGCCAGCAGTTTTTTAGGCGGGGGACGTGGGGAGCTGTTTTTT.

This chain connects TRBV4-1 to TRBJ1-6; possible D gene TRBD1, 6 bases. V was clipped by 0 bases and J by 3 bases, with 12 bases between them. CDR3 length: 17 amino acids. Germline V gene sequence: CDR1 MGHRA, CDR2 YSYEKL. The CDR3 loop reads CASSQDLQGYYNSPLHF. DNA for the CDR3: TGCGCCAGCAGCCAAGATCTTCAGGGGTACTATAATTCACCCCTCCACTTT.

This sequence joins TRBV4-1 and TRBJ1-3; weak D call: TRBD1 (5 bases). CDR1 is MGHRA and CDR2 is YSYEKL in the germline V gene. The V and J ends lost 3 bases and 1 base respectively, with 7 bases between them. This CDR3 comprises 14 residues. CDR3 DNA sequence: TGCGCCAGCAGCCACAGGACATCTGGAAACACCATATATTTT. Its translation is CASSHRTSGNTIYF.

This clonotype was seen a handful of times. The chain carries TRBV5-1 and TRBJ1-1; 10 bases align to TRBD1. Germline CDR1 reads SGHRS; CDR2 reads YFSETQ. Germline trimming cut 4 bases from V and 5 bases from J; bases unmatched to any gene: 8. CDR3 length: 15 residues. In DNA, the CDR3 is TGCGCCAGCAGCACCCGACAGGGGGCGTTTACTGAAGCTTTCTTT. Translated, it gives CASSTRQGAFTEAFF.

The rearrangement joins TRBV20-1 to TRBJ1-6, with D perhaps matching TRBD1 (6 bases). The length of the CDR3 is 15 residues. Germline CDR1 is DFQATT and CDR2 is SNEGSKA (reference sequence). Trimming cost V 5 bases and J 2 bases, with 13 bases left between them. CDR3 coding DNA: TGCAGTGCTGAACTACAGGGCACCTATAATTCACCCCTCCACTTT. Translating it yields CSAELQGTYNSPLHF.

This clonotype came up once. The V and J genes are TRBV12-3 or TRBV12-4 and TRBJ1-1; 7 bases line up with TRBD1. V lost 6 bases to trimming and J lost 6 bases; unmatched junction nucleotides: 10. This CDR3 is built from 14 residues. The CDR3 loop reads CASSTNRGGAEAFF. The CDR3 DNA sequence: TGTGCCAGCAGCACCAACAGGGGCGGGGCTGAAGCTTTCTTT.